Listed below are T cell receptor beta chains from one sample, sequenced in a study of type 1 regulatory T cells. Which antigens these TCRs recognize remains unknown. One entry per CDR3 protein, called by TCRdb with MiXCR from the reads. The sample contains about 60,000 distinct CDR3 sequences, 49% of which appear only once. The sequencing sample was made of cultured non-Tr1 T cells, either the whole culture or a sorted T cell fraction (not recorded which). Every receptor here comes from a human donor in good health. The CDR3 runs from the conserved cysteine through the conserved F or W. Fields, in order: CDR3 DNA, CDR3 protein, V gene, J gene, D gene, clone size. D genes are given only for firm matches. Not all rows give a size; the values are once, few, many and, for expanded clones, a class.

DNA: TGTGCCAGCAGTATCTGGACAGGCTATACGAACACCGGGGAGCTGTTTTTT
CDR3: CASSIWTGYTNTGELFF
V: TRBV12-3/TRBV12-4
J: TRBJ2-2
D: TRBD1
size: .

DNA: TGTGCCAGCAGGGACCAGGGGGACACTGAAGCTTTCTTT
CDR3: CASRDQGDTEAFF
V: TRBV14
J: TRBJ1-1
D: TRBD1
size: .

DNA: TGCAGTGCTCTCCGGACTAGCGGGGGTTATCAGACCCAGTACTTC
CDR3: CSALRTSGGYQTQYF
V: TRBV20-1
J: TRBJ2-5
D: TRBD2
size: .

DNA: TGTGCCAGCAGTTTATCGCCTCAGGGGCGGAATCAGCCCCAGCATTTT
CDR3: CASSLSPQGRNQPQHF
V: TRBV27
J: TRBJ1-5
D: .
size: few

DNA: TGTGCCAGCAGCACAGGGTCCGATAATTCACCCCTCCACTTT
CDR3: CASSTGSDNSPLHF
V: TRBV12-3/TRBV12-4
J: TRBJ1-6
D: .
size: .

DNA: TGTGCCAGCAGCTTGGTCAAGGGACAGAACTATGGCTACACCTTC
CDR3: CASSLVKGQNYGYTF
V: TRBV7-9
J: TRBJ1-2
D: TRBD1
size: few

DNA: TGCGCCAGCAGCCAAGATCTACCCGGGACTAGATACTTC
CDR3: CASSQDLPGTRYF
V: TRBV4-1
J: TRBJ2-7
D: TRBD2
size: .

DNA: TGTGCCAGCAGCCTCGTCGAGAACACCGGGGAGCTGTTTTTT
CDR3: CASSLVENTGELFF
V: TRBV7-2
J: TRBJ2-2
D: .
size: few

DNA: TGTGCCAGCAGCCAGCCGGCGTCGACAGGGCTGGGCTACACCTTC
CDR3: CASSQPASTGLGYTF
V: TRBV7-2
J: TRBJ1-2
D: TRBD1
size: .

DNA: TGTGCTGCCCCCCCCGCGACGGGAACTGGCACTGAAGCTTTCTTT
CDR3: CAAPPATGTGTEAFF
V: TRBV28
J: TRBJ1-1
D: .
size: .

DNA: TGTGCCAGCTCCAGGACAGGGGGCGGGGAGACCCAGTACTTC
CDR3: CASSRTGGGETQYF
V: TRBV25-1
J: TRBJ2-5
D: TRBD1
size: once

DNA: TGTGCCTGGGGACAGGGGGCGGATCAGCCCCAGCATTTT
CDR3: CAWGQGADQPQHF
V: TRBV30
J: TRBJ1-5
D: TRBD1
size: .

DNA: TGTGCCAGCAGTCCTCCGGGTAATTCAAACACTGAAGCTTTCTTT
CDR3: CASSPPGNSNTEAFF
V: TRBV6-5
J: TRBJ1-1
D: .
size: .

DNA: TGTGCCAGTAGTTCCCGACAGGGGGTTGGCAATCAGCCCCAGCATTTT
CDR3: CASSSRQGVGNQPQHF
V: TRBV19
J: TRBJ1-5
D: TRBD1
size: .

DNA: TGTGCCAGCTCACCACCGTCTACGCCGCAAGAGACCCAGTACTTC
CDR3: CASSPPSTPQETQYF
V: TRBV18
J: TRBJ2-5
D: .
size: .

DNA: TGTGCCATCAGTGAGGGGGCCGCGAGCGGGGAGCTGTTTTTT
CDR3: CAISEGAASGELFF
V: TRBV10-3
J: TRBJ2-2
D: .
size: .

DNA: TGCGCCAGCAGCTCCCCGGGACAGCAAGAGACCCAGTACTTC
CDR3: CASSSPGQQETQYF
V: TRBV5-1
J: TRBJ2-5
D: TRBD1
size: few

DNA: TGTGCCAGCAGCCAAGTCAGCGGGGGGCTAGGAGAGACCCAGTACTTC
CDR3: CASSQVSGGLGETQYF
V: TRBV3-1
J: TRBJ2-5
D: TRBD2
size: .

DNA: TGTGCCACCAGCGTTGAACAGGGAACACGTGGAAACACCATATATTTT
CDR3: CATSVEQGTRGNTIYF
V: TRBV15
J: TRBJ1-3
D: .
size: .

DNA: TGTGCCAGCAGCTCGAGGGGGGAAGAGACCCAGTACTTC
CDR3: CASSSRGEETQYF
V: TRBV5-5
J: TRBJ2-5
D: .
size: .

DNA: TGCGCCAGCAGCCAAGACGCTTCGGGCTACTATGGCTACACCTTC
CDR3: CASSQDASGYYGYTF
V: TRBV4-1
J: TRBJ1-2
D: .
size: few

DNA: TGTGCCAGCAGTATATCGCGACAGGGGTGGGACTATGGCTACACCTTC
CDR3: CASSISRQGWDYGYTF
V: TRBV2
J: TRBJ1-2
D: TRBD1
size: .

DNA: TGCAGTGCTAGACCCCAGGGTTCGAGGGGCTACACCTTC
CDR3: CSARPQGSRGYTF
V: TRBV20-1
J: TRBJ1-2
D: .
size: .

DNA: TGTGCCAGCAGCGGTGCCGTCAGGGGCACTGAAGCTTTCTTT
CDR3: CASSGAVRGTEAFF
V: TRBV3-1
J: TRBJ1-1
D: .
size: many

DNA: TGTGCCAGTAGTATAGGTTTGGCAGATACGCAGTATTTT
CDR3: CASSIGLADTQYF
V: TRBV19
J: TRBJ2-3
D: .
size: .

DNA: TGTGCCAGCAGCCCTGGGACAGGGGGTTACGGTAATGAAAAACTGTTTTTT
CDR3: CASSPGTGGYGNEKLFF
V: TRBV7-9
J: TRBJ1-4
D: TRBD1
size: .

DNA: TGCGCCAGCAGCTTGCGTGACAGGGCCCTTGGGAATGAGCAGTTCTTC
CDR3: CASSLRDRALGNEQFF
V: TRBV5-1
J: TRBJ2-1
D: TRBD1
size: .

DNA: TGTGCCAGCAGCTTTAGACAGGGGATCGGGGAGCTGTTTTTT
CDR3: CASSFRQGIGELFF
V: TRBV7-8
J: TRBJ2-2
D: TRBD1
size: .

DNA: TGCAGTGCTGAATGGGATACGCAGTATTTT
CDR3: CSAEWDTQYF
V: TRBV20-1
J: TRBJ2-3
D: .
size: few

DNA: TGTGCCATCAGTTCGGAGACTCTGGGCTACACCTTC
CDR3: CAISSETLGYTF
V: TRBV10-3
J: TRBJ1-2
D: .
size: few

DNA: TGTGCCAGCAGTGCCCTAGGGGGTCAAGCTGTCAATCAGCCCCAGCATTTT
CDR3: CASSALGGQAVNQPQHF
V: TRBV6-1
J: TRBJ1-5
D: .
size: once

DNA: TGTGCCAGCAGTTTAGCGATGACCCGTGAAGCTTTCTTT
CDR3: CASSLAMTREAFF
V: TRBV12-3/TRBV12-4
J: TRBJ1-1
D: .
size: .

DNA: TGTGCCAGCAGTTTACGGGCCAACAGACAACAGGGGTACACTGAAGCTTTCTTT
CDR3: CASSLRANRQQGYTEAFF
V: TRBV12-3/TRBV12-4
J: TRBJ1-1
D: TRBD1
size: .

DNA: TGCGCCAGCAGCACCGGACAGGGGTCCTACGAGCAGTACTTC
CDR3: CASSTGQGSYEQYF
V: TRBV5-1
J: TRBJ2-7
D: TRBD1
size: .

DNA: TGTGCCAGCAGCTTATCAAGCGGGGGGGGGCGTGAGCAGTTCTTC
CDR3: CASSLSSGGGREQFF
V: TRBV7-9
J: TRBJ2-1
D: TRBD2
size: .

DNA: TGCGCCAGCAGCTTGGTTCGGTTCGAGGGCAATGAGCAGTTCTTC
CDR3: CASSLVRFEGNEQFF
V: TRBV5-1
J: TRBJ2-1
D: .
size: .

DNA: TGCGCCAGCAGCGGGACAGGGAGCCTCACGGACTATGGCTACACCTTC
CDR3: CASSGTGSLTDYGYTF
V: TRBV4-1
J: TRBJ1-2
D: TRBD1
size: .

DNA: TGTGCCAGCTCACCACCTGAGGGTCGGAACATTCAGTACTTC
CDR3: CASSPPEGRNIQYF
V: TRBV18
J: TRBJ2-4
D: .
size: few

DNA: TGTGCCAGCAGCCTTCAGGGTCTCCCTAACTATGGCTACACCTTC
CDR3: CASSLQGLPNYGYTF
V: TRBV7-9
J: TRBJ1-2
D: .
size: .

DNA: TGTGCCAGCAGCTTAGTTAGGTCAGGGGGTTCACCCCTCCACTTT
CDR3: CASSLVRSGGSPLHF
V: TRBV7-6
J: TRBJ1-6
D: TRBD1
size: few

DNA: TGTGCCAGCAGCTTACTTGGCAGCCCCAACTATGGCTACACCTTC
CDR3: CASSLLGSPNYGYTF
V: TRBV7-9
J: TRBJ1-2
D: .
size: few

DNA: TGTGCCAGTGCCTGGGCCTCGAACACTGAAGCTTTCTTT
CDR3: CASAWASNTEAFF
V: TRBV19
J: TRBJ1-1
D: .
size: .

DNA: TGTGCCAGCAGGTCCGAAGGGGTCGAGCAGTACTTC
CDR3: CASRSEGVEQYF
V: TRBV11-2
J: TRBJ2-7
D: .
size: .

DNA: TGCAGTGCCTTAGATGTAAAACTGTTTTTT
CDR3: CSALDVKLFF
V: TRBV20-1
J: TRBJ1-4
D: .
size: once

DNA: TGTGCCAGCAGTGATGATGTCCGGCAGGGGGCTTTCGAGCAGTACTTC
CDR3: CASSDDVRQGAFEQYF
V: TRBV6-1
J: TRBJ2-7
D: TRBD1
size: .

DNA: TGTGCCAGTAGTTTCCGGGACAGGGTTCTCAACAATGAGCAGTTCTTC
CDR3: CASSFRDRVLNNEQFF
V: TRBV19
J: TRBJ2-1
D: TRBD1
size: .

DNA: TGCAGTGCAAAAACTAGCGGGGGCCGTTCTGTCGTGCAGTACTTC
CDR3: CSAKTSGGRSVVQYF
V: TRBV20-1
J: TRBJ2-7
D: TRBD2
size: .

DNA: TGTGCCAGCAGCTTAAGGGCTCAGTTGAACACTGAAGCTTTCTTT
CDR3: CASSLRAQLNTEAFF
V: TRBV7-2
J: TRBJ1-1
D: .
size: .

DNA: TGCAGTGCTAGAGCTAGCGGGGGTTACAATGAGCAGTTCTTC
CDR3: CSARASGGYNEQFF
V: TRBV20-1
J: TRBJ2-1
D: TRBD2
size: .

DNA: TGTGCCAGCACCCCCTTACAGGGGGCGGGTGAAGCTTTCTTT
CDR3: CASTPLQGAGEAFF
V: TRBV7-6
J: TRBJ1-1
D: TRBD1
size: .